The T cell receptor beta chain under discussion was sequenced for a study of PD-1 blockade in classical Hodgkin lymphoma. Concerning this clone: Its antigen is not known.

General study findings and limits: Some patients began nivolumab under 1 year after ASCT. These patients were excluded from later analyses.

Time point noted: cycle 4 day 1 (C4D1), after five to seven weeks of nivolumab. After autologous stem cell transplantation all patients relapsed, and prior brentuximab vedotin exposure differed between cohorts. The method was immunoSEQ multiplex PCR; TCRdb's version includes in-frame clones alone and lacks a portion of them. The sample consists of under 8,000 clones, approximately 86% of them appearing once. The source of this sequence is a human donor with classical Hodgkin lymphoma. The sequencing used peripheral blood mononuclear cells (PBMCs), collected before the fourth cycle of nivolumab.

The CDR3 here is CASSESGRQYF. DNA of the CDR3: TGTGCCAGCAGTGAATCGGGGAGGCAGTATTTT. The V call is TRBV2, the J call TRBJ2-3, with D possibly TRBD2 on 5 matching bases. V was pared by 2 bases and J by 11 bases, with 8 bases between. The CDR3 totals 11 residues. CDR1 and CDR2 from the germline V gene are SNHLY and FYNNEI.